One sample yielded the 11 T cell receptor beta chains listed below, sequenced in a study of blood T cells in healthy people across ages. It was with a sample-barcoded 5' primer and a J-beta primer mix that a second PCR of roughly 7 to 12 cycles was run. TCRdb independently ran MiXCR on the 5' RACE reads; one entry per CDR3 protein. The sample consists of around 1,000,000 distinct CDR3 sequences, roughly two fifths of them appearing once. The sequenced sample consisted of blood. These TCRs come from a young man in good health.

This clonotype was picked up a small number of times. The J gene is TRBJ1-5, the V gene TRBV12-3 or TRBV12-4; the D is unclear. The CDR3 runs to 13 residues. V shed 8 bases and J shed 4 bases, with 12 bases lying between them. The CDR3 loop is CASSRAVNQPQHF. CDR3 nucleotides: TGTGCCAGCTCCCGGGCCGTGAATCAGCCCCAGCATTTT.

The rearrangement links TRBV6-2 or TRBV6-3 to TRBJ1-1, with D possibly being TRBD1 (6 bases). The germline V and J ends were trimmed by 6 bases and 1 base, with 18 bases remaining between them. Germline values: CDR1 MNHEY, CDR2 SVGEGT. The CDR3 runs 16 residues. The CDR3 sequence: CASSPPRTVGNTEAFF. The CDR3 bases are TGTGCCAGCAGCCCCCCCAGGACAGTAGGGAACACTGAAGCTTTCTTT.

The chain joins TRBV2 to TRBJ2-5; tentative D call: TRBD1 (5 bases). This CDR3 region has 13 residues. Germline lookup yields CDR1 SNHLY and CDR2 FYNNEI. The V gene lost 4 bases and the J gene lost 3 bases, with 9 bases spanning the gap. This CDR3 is CASSAGREETQYF. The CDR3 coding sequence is TGTGCCAGCAGTGCGGGCAGGGAAGAGACCCAGTACTTC.

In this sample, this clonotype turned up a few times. CDR3 nucleotide sequence: TGTGCCAGCAGCGCCCCGGGTGGGGGGAACACTGAAGCTTTCTTT. Amino acids: CASSAPGGGNTEAFF. The V call is TRBV9, the J call TRBJ1-1; a weak D match, TRBD1 (5 bases). V was trimmed by 3 bases and J by 1 base, leaving 13 bases between them. The germline V gene encodes CDR1 SGDLS and CDR2 YYNGEE. There are 15 residues in the CDR3. Drawing the rest from reference TRBV9 and TRBJ1-1, the complete variable domain is DSGVTQTPKHLITATGQRVTLRCSPRSGDLSVYWYQQSLDQGLQFLIQYYNGEERAKGNILERFSAQQFPDLHSELNLSSLELGDSALYFCASSAPGGGNTEAFFGQGTRLTVV.

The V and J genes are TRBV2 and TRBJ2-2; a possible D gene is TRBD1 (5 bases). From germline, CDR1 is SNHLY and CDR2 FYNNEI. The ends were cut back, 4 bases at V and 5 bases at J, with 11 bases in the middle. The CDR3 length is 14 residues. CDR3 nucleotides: TGTGCCAGCAGTGGGACATCGTGGACCGGGGAGCTGTTTTTT. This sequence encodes CASSGTSWTGELFF. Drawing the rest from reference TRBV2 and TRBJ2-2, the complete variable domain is EPEVTQTPSHQVTQMGQEVILRCVPISNHLYFYWYRQILGQKVEFLVSFYNNEISEKSEIFDDQFSVERPDGSNFTLKIRSTKLEDSAMYFCASSGTSWTGELFFGEGSRLTVL.

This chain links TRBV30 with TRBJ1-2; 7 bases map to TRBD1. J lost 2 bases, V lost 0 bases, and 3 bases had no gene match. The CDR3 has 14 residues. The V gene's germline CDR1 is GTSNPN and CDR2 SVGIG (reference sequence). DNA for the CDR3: TGTGCCTGGAGTGTAACGGGACAGAACTATGGCTACACCTTC. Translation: CAWSVTGQNYGYTF.

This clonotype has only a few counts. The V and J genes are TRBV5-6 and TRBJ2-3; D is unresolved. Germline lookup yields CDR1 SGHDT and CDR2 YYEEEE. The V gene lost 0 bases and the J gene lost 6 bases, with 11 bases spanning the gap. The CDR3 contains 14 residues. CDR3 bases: TGTGCCAGCAGCTTGGTGGTACGGGCTGATACGCAGTATTTT. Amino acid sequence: CASSLVVRADTQYF.

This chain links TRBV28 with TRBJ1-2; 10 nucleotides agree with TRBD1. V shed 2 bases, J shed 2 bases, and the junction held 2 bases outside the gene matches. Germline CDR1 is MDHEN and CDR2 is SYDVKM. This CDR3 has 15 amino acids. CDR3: CASSLTGQGNYGYTF. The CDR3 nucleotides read TGTGCCAGCAGTTTAACGGGACAGGGGAACTATGGCTACACCTTC.

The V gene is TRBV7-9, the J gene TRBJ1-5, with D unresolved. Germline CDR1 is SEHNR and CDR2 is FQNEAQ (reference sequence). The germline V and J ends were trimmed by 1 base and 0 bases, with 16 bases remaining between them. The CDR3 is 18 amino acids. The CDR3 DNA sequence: TGTGCCAGCAGCTTAGGAGTGGCGTACGACAATAGCAATCAGCCCCAGCATTTT. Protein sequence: CASSLGVAYDNSNQPQHF. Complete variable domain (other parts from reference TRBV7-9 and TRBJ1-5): DTGVSQNPRHKITKRGQNVTFRCDPISEHNRLYWYRQTLGQGPEFLTYFQNEAQLEKSRLLSDRFSAERPKGSFSTLEIQRTEQGDSAMYLCASSLGVAYDNSNQPQHFGDGTRLSIL.

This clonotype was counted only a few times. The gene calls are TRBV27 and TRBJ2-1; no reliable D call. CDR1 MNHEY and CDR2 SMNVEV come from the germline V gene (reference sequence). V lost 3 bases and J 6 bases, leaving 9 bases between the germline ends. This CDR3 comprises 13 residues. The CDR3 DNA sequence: TGTGCCAGCAGTTTCTCGGCAGGCAATGAGCAGTTCTTC. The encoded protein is CASSFSAGNEQFF.

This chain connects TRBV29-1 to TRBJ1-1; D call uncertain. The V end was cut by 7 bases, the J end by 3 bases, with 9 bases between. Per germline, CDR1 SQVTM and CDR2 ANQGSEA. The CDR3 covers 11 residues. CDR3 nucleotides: TGCAGCGCAGGACGGGACACTGAAGCTTTCTTT. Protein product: CSAGRDTEAFF.